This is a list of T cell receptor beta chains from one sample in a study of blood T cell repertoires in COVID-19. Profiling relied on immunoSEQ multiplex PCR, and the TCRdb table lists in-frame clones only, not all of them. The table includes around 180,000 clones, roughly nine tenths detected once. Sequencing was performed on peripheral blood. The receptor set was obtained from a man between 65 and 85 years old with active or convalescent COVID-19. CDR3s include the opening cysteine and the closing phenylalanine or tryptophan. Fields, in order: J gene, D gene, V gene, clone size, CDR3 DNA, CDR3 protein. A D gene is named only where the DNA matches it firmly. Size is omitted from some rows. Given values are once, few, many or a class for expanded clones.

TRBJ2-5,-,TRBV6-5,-,TGTGCCAGCAGCGTCGACTCGGGGAACCAAGAGACCCAGTACTTC,CASSVDSGNQETQYF
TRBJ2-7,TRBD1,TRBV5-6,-,TGTGCCAGCAGCACCCGGACAGGGGACTACGAGCAGTACTTC,CASSTRTGDYEQYF
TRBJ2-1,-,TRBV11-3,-,TGTGCCAGCAGCTTAAGCCACAATGAGCAGTTCTTC,CASSLSHNEQFF
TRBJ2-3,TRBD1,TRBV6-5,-,TGTGCCAGCACTCCGAGACAGGGATTTGCAGATACGCAGTATTTT,CASTPRQGFADTQYF
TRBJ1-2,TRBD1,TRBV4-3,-,TGCGCCAGCAGCCCCCAACTCAGACAGGGGGCGAGCTATGGCTACACCTTC,CASSPQLRQGASYGYTF
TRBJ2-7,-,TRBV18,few,TGTGCCAGCTCACCACTACAGGGTTACGAGCAGTACTTC,CASSPLQGYEQYF
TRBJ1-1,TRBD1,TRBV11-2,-,TGTGCCAGCAGGATCCCAGGGGGACCGGGGAACACTGAAGCTTTCTTT,CASRIPGGPGNTEAFF
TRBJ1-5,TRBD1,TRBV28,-,TGTGCCAGCAGTTTACCCGGACAGGGCGAACAGCCCCAGCATTTT,CASSLPGQGEQPQHF
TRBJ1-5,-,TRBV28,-,TGTGCCAGCAGTTTTTTAGGGGATAGCAATCAGCCCCAGCATTTT,CASSFLGDSNQPQHF
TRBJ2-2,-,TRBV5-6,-,TGTGCCAGCAGCTTGGTTGGCAGAACCGGGGAGCTGTTTTTT,CASSLVGRTGELFF
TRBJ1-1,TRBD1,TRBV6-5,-,TGTGCCAGCAGTTTGACCGGGACAGGGAACACTGAAGCTTTCTTT,CASSLTGTGNTEAFF
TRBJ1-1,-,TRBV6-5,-,TGTGCCAGCACTAGGGGCGGCACTGAAGCTTTCTTT,CASTRGGTEAFF
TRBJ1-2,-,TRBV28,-,TGTGCCAGCAGTACGGTTTTCGCCTTTAACTATGGCTACACCTTC,CASSTVFAFNYGYTF
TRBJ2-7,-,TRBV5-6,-,TGTGCCAGCAGCTTAACAGCGGCCTACGAGCAGTACTTC,CASSLTAAYEQYF
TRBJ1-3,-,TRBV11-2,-,TGTGCCAGCAGAAGGGAGGCCTCTGGAAACACCATATATTTT,CASRREASGNTIYF
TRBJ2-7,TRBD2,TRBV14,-,TGTGCCAGCAGCCGTGTAGCGGGAGTCTCGGGCGAGCAGTACTTC,CASSRVAGVSGEQYF
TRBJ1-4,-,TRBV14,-,TGTGCCAGCAGCCCTCGGCAGGGTGGTGAAAAACTGTTTTTT,CASSPRQGGEKLFF
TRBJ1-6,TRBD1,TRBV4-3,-,TGCGCCAGCAGCCAAGTCGCAGGGGGCGTTTCACCCCTCCACTTT,CASSQVAGGVSPLHF
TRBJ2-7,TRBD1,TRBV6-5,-,TGTGCCAGCAGTTACTCGAACAGGGGAATCCTCGAGCAGTACTTC,CASSYSNRGILEQYF
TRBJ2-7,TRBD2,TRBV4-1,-,TGCGCCAGCAGCCAAGACGCGACTAGCGCTTCCGAGCAGTACTTC,CASSQDATSASEQYF
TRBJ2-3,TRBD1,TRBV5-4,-,TGTGCCAGCAGCTCCGGGACAGGGAGCACAGATACGCAGTATTTT,CASSSGTGSTDTQYF
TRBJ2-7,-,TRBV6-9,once,TGTGCCAGCAGTTATTGGAGGGGACTTCCCTACGAGCAGTACTTC,CASSYWRGLPYEQYF
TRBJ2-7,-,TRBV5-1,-,TGCGCCAGCCACGATTGGGCCGGCTCCTACGAGCAGTACTTC,CASHDWAGSYEQYF
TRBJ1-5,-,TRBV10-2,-,TGCGCCAGCAGCCAGTGGGTCGGCAGGGGAGCCAATCAGCCCCAGCATTTT,CASSQWVGRGANQPQHF
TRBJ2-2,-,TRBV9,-,TGTGCCAGCAGCGTAGCCAGTGATCACGGGGAGCTGTTTTTT,CASSVASDHGELFF
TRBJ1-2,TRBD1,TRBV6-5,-,TGTGCCAGCAGACCTGGACAGGGACCCTCCTATGGCTACACCTTC,CASRPGQGPSYGYTF
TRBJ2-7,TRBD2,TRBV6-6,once,TGTGCCAGCAAGATAGCCGGACTAGAAACCTACGAGCAGTACTTC,CASKIAGLETYEQYF
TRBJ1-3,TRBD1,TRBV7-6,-,TGTGCCAGCAGCGTCGGGACAGGCCGTGGAAACACCATATATTTT,CASSVGTGRGNTIYF
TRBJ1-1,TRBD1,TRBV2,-,TGTGCCAGCAGACAGGGGATGAACACTGAAGCTTTCTTT,CASRQGMNTEAFF
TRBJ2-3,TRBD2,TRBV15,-,TGTGCCACCAGCAAGGGCGGGAGCGGCACAGATACGCAGTATTTT,CATSKGGSGTDTQYF
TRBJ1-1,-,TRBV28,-,TGTGCCAGCAGTTTCCCCCAGGGGTTGAACACTGAAGCTTTCTTT,CASSFPQGLNTEAFF
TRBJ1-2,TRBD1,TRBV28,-,TGTGCCAGCAGTTTACCAGGACAGGGACAGAACTATGGCTACACCTTC,CASSLPGQGQNYGYTF
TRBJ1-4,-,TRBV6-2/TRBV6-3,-,TGTGCCAGCAGTTACTCGATAGAAGTGAAACTGTTTTTT,CASSYSIEVKLFF
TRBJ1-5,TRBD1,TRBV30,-,TGTGCCTGGGGGGAACAGGGGACCCAAGGGCCCCAGCATTTT,CAWGEQGTQGPQHF
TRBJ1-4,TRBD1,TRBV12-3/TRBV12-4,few,TGTGCCATCACGGGACAGCCAAATGAAAAACTGTTTTTT,CAITGQPNEKLFF
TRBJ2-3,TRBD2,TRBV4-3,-,TGCGCCAGCAGCCGCCAAGCGGGGATTAGCACAGATACGCAGTATTTT,CASSRQAGISTDTQYF
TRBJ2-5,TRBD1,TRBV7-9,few,TGTGCCAGCAGCCCAGGCTATGGGACAGGGAGAAAGACCCAGTACTTC,CASSPGYGTGRKTQYF
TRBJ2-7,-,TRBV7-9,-,TGTGCCAGCAGCTTAGCCGGCCAGGGAAACGACGAGCAGTACTTC,CASSLAGQGNDEQYF
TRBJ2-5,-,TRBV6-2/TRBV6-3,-,TGTGCCAGCAGTCCCGGAGGGACCCAGTACTTC,CASSPGGTQYF
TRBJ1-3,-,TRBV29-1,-,TGCAGCGTTGGTCCGGGGGCTGGAAACACCATATATTTT,CSVGPGAGNTIYF
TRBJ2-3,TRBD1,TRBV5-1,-,TGCGCCAGCAGCGCCGGGACAGGGTCCACAGATACGCAGTATTTT,CASSAGTGSTDTQYF
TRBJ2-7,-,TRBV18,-,TGTGCCAGCTCACCGGAGTTAGCCTCCTACGAGCAGTACTTC,CASSPELASYEQYF
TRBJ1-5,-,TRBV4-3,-,TGCGCCAGCAGCCAAGATCGGGTAAGCAATCAGCCCCAGCATTTT,CASSQDRVSNQPQHF
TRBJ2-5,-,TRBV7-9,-,TGTGCCAGCAGCTCGGGAGTGGGAGGTGATGGGACCCAGTACTTC,CASSSGVGGDGTQYF
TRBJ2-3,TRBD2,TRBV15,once,TGTGCCACCAGCAGAGGTTCTGGCGGGAGACTTACAGATACGCAGTATTTT,CATSRGSGGRLTDTQYF
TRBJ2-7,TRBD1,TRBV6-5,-,TGTGCCAGCACTCCGACAGGGATTCCCTACGAGCAGTACTTC,CASTPTGIPYEQYF
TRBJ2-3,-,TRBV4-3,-,TGCGCCAGCAGCCAAACTTGGACAGATACGCAGTATTTT,CASSQTWTDTQYF
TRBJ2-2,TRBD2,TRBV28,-,TGTGCCAGCAGTCCGGCGGGGGGCTCCACCGGGGAGCTGTTTTTT,CASSPAGGSTGELFF
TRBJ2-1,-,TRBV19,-,TGTGCCAGTAGTATTAGGGACATTCCCAATGAGCAGTTCTTC,CASSIRDIPNEQFF
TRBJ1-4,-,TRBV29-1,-,TGCAGCGTTGAGAGCGGTTGGACGGACGGTAATGAAAAACTGTTTTTT,CSVESGWTDGNEKLFF
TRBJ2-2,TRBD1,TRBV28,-,TGTGCCAGCAGAAAACCAACAGGGGCGAACACCGGGGAGCTGTTTTTT,CASRKPTGANTGELFF
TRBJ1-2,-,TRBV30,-,TGTGCCTGGAGTCCCAGTCTCCAACATTATGGCTACACCTTC,CAWSPSLQHYGYTF
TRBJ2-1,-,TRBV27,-,TGTGCCAGCAGGGCAGACTTGTACAATGAGCAGTTCTTC,CASRADLYNEQFF
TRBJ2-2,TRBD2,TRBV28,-,TGTGCCAGCAGCCAAGCGGGAGCGAACACCGGGGAGCTGTTTTTT,CASSQAGANTGELFF
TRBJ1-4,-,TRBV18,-,TGTGCCAGCTCACCGGAGCAGAGGAATCGGAATGAAAAACTGTTTTTT,CASSPEQRNRNEKLFF